This T cell receptor beta chain is from a study of blood T cell repertoires in COVID-19 (dated by TCRdb to the early 2020s). Study-level background: Samples from collaborators originated in the United States, Italy and Spain and spanned both the acute and convalescent phases of COVID-19. The prospective study material was composed of cDNA or gDNA derived from T cells, B-cell-depleted T cells, or PBMCs. Subjects who had been exposed to COVID-19, were actively infected with it, or had recovered from it provided the deeply sampled blood TCRbeta repertoires that made up the dataset. The repertoires were made available in a free public database intended to serve as a resource for research on the immune response to SARS-CoV-2. The samples were drawn from the first 160 participants of the ongoing ImmuneRACE study and from 950 to 1,500 subjects provided by 6 global collaborators. A de-identified subject ID, COVID-19 status, age in years and sex were almost always included in the sample metadata. Where available, HLA class I and class II types were obtained from metadata supplied by the sample provider rather than from assay-based typing.

Comment on this clone: It lacks a known antigen. No much larger clone exists at a distance of one base, and base qualities are not known.

TCRbeta CDR3 regions were amplified from genomic DNA using the immunoSEQ Assay, a bias-controlled multiplex PCR. The published analysis was carried out like this. Nucleated cell counts per sample were estimated from amplification of reference gene primers within the assay. To quantify the absolute abundance of each unique TCRbeta CDR3 rearrangement, sequence reads were collapsed and filtered. Productive Simpson clonality was computed per sample as the square root of Simpson's diversity index over productive rearrangements. TCRdb's version of the immuneACCESS table is confined to in-frame rearrangements and falls short of the full clone set. An unresolved V gene accounts for under half of the shortfall where checked; the remainder is of unknown origin. V, J and clone size reflect that table, while D and trimming were determined from the DNA. This sample gives about 120,000 clones in total; around 88% of them show up just once. The ten biggest clones cover roughly 1% of the sample.

Paper-wide results and their limitations: The amount of clinical and demographic metadata varied by source and participant and was provided uncurated.

The collaborating institutions used their own protocols to collect whole blood in K2EDTA tubes. For TCRbeta analysis, collaborator samples were shipped as frozen whole blood, as isolated PBMCs, or as DNA extracted from either sample type. For CDR1 and CDR2, the germline V gene lists SGHTA and FQGNSA. V is clipped by 5 bases and J by 2 bases, and the sequence between their germline boundaries is 9 bases long. Including the terminal cysteine and phenylalanine, the CDR3 comprises 13 residues. Just CDR3 DNA is preserved here, 39 bases in frame from base 1. Sequencing used peripheral blood. The source of this sequence is a woman aged 45-65 years with active or convalescent COVID-19. The chain links TRBV7-2 with TRBJ1-2; the D gene cannot be resolved reliably. The DNA sequence is given as TGTGCCAGCAGCCCCGACAAGAACTATGGCTACACCTTC. Its amino acids are CASSPDKNYGYTF.